The 20 T cell receptor beta chains in this list originate from one sample, sequenced in a study of T cells in Graves' hyperthyroidism and ophthalmopathy. Researchers took RNA transcripts and amplified the TCR beta CDR3 regions from them. Primed by the HTBI set, a first-round RT-PCR was run on the TCR CDR3. TCRdb re-called the multiplex PCR reads with MiXCR, one entry per CDR3 protein. The sample carries some 600,000 distinct CDR3 sequences, approximately 15% recorded once. Sample: blood. The source of these receptors is a woman aged 25 to 39 with Graves' hyperthyroidism that later progressed to Graves' ophthalmopathy.

Comment on this clonotype: A much more abundant neighbour one base away suggests this may be a read error. The chain is built from TRBV5-1 and TRBJ1-2, with D unclear. Germline V gene data show CDR1 as SGHRS and CDR2 as YFSETQ. Trimming cost V 1 base and J 2 bases, with 9 bases left between them. The CDR3 extends over 14 amino acids. The CDR3 sequence is CASSLKAENYGYTF. CDR3 sequence (DNA): TGCGCCAGCAGCTTGAAGGCAGAGAACTATGGCTACACCTTC.

This clonotype was counted ten times or more. The chain uses TRBV6-5 and TRBJ1-2, with 7 bases identical to TRBD1. The germline V gene has CDR1 MNHEY and CDR2 SVGAGI. V was clipped by 0 bases and J by 6 bases; unmatched bases: 7. The CDR3 is made up of 15 amino acids. This CDR3 reads CASSYSAGGTNGYTF. DNA of the CDR3: TGTGCCAGCAGTTACTCGGCAGGGGGAACAAATGGCTACACCTTC.

V usage is TRBV27 and J usage is TRBJ2-7, with 9 bases lining up with TRBD2. J was trimmed by 2 bases and V by 7 bases; bases with no gene match: 9. The CDR3 spans 15 residues. CDR1 is MNHEY and CDR2 is SMNVEV in the germline V gene (reference sequence). The CDR3 loop reads CASIIIGGRAYEQYF. The CDR3 DNA reads as TGTGCCAGCATCATCATAGGCGGGAGGGCCTACGAGCAGTACTTC.

The CDR3 nucleotides read TGCGCCAGCAGCTCGGGGGCCTTTTACGAGCAGTACTTC. It is translated as CASSSGAFYEQYF. The rearrangement joins TRBV5-1 to TRBJ2-7; TRBD1 or TRBD2 may be the D gene (6 bases each). Trimming took off 3 bases at V and 4 bases at J, with 11 bases between the two ends. The CDR3 sequence is 13 residues long. Germline V gene sequence: CDR1 SGHRS, CDR2 YFSETQ.

This clonotype has ten or more counts. Sequence at one end of the junction differs from germline and may be a read error. The CDR3 loop is CSAERGQGAGEQYF. The CDR3 coding sequence is TGCAGCGCTGAAAGAGGTCAGGGGGCTGGGGAGCAGTACTTC. The chain carries TRBV29-1 and TRBJ2-7, with 8 bases matching TRBD1. The CDR3 sequence is 14 residues long. Germline V gene data show CDR1 as SQVTM and CDR2 as ANQGSEA.

The chain recombines TRBV6-1 with TRBJ2-2; 10 bases map to TRBD2. This CDR3 has 17 residues. V was clipped by 6 bases and J by 4 bases; unmatched bases: 11. CDR1 is MNHNS, CDR2 SASEGT, per germline. DNA of the CDR3: TGTGCCAGCAGACCACTCCTAGCGGGAGCGTCCACCGGGGAGCTGTTTTTT. It translates to CASRPLLAGASTGELFF.

In this sample, this clonotype turned up many times. The chain links TRBV6-2 or TRBV6-3 to TRBJ2-1, with a possible D match to TRBD2 (6 bases). CDR1 is MNHEY, CDR2 SVGEGT, per germline. The CDR3 is 18 residues long. The V end was cut by 0 bases, the J end by 6 bases, with 21 bases between. The CDR3 nucleotides are TGTGCCAGCAGTTACTCGAGAGCTGTCCGGGAGAGGTCCAATGAGCAGTTCTTC. Translated, it gives CASSYSRAVRERSNEQFF.

This clonotype was found a few times. The V and J genes are TRBV18 and TRBJ2-5; D unresolved. Trimming cost V 2 bases and J 2 bases, with 9 bases left between them. This CDR3 comprises 14 residues. In germline, CDR1 is KGHSH, CDR2 LQKENI. The chain's CDR3 is CASSPVTRQETQYF. The CDR3 DNA is TGTGCCAGCTCACCAGTGACCCGACAAGAGACCCAGTACTTC.

The rearrangement links TRBV12-5 to TRBJ2-6; D unresolved. This CDR3 has 15 residues. Between the trimmed V and J ends, which lost 3 bases and 0 bases, there was a span of 6 bases. Germline loops: CDR1 LGHNT, CDR2 FRNRAP. The CDR3 DNA is TGTGCTAGTGGTTTAGGCCTCTCTGGGGCCAACGTCCTGACTTTC. Translated: CASGLGLSGANVLTF. Full variable domain (outside the CDR3, taken from reference TRBV12-5 and TRBJ2-6): DARVTQTPRHKVTEMGQEVTMRCQPILGHNTVFWYRQTMMQGLELLAYFRNRAPLDDSGMPKDRFSAEMPDATLATLKIQPSEPRDSAVYFCASGLGLSGANVLTFGAGSRLTVL.

This clonotype was recorded once. The chain links TRBV6-2 or TRBV6-3 to TRBJ1-3; D uncertain. V gave up 6 bases and J gave up 0 bases, with 12 bases separating them. In germline, CDR1 is MNHEY, CDR2 SVGEGT. CDR3 size: 15 residues. The CDR3 region is CASRSGRYSGNTIYF. CDR3 coding DNA: TGTGCCAGCAGATCCGGACGTTACTCTGGAAACACCATATATTTT.

This clonotype was seen at least ten times. This chain connects TRBV7-3 to TRBJ2-1, with 8 bases identical to TRBD2. J lost 2 bases, V lost 5 bases, and 5 bases had no gene match. The CDR3 is made up of 15 amino acids. The V gene's germline CDR1 is SGHTA and CDR2 FQGTGA. Here the CDR3 reads CASSAQTSAYNEQFF. DNA for the CDR3: TGTGCCAGCAGCGCCCAGACTAGCGCCTACAATGAGCAGTTCTTC.

This clonotype was seen a handful of times. The chain joins TRBV18 to TRBJ2-1; 7 bases are a match to TRBD2. CDR3 size: 15 residues. The germline V gene encodes CDR1 KGHSH and CDR2 LQKENI. J gave up 5 bases and V 3 bases, and 7 bases lay outside the gene matches. The CDR3 DNA sequence: TGTGCCAGCTCACCGATCCCTAGCGGAAACAATGAGCAGTTCTTC. Its translation: CASSPIPSGNNEQFF.

This clonotype has at least ten counts. V is TRBV28 and J is TRBJ1-1; the match to TRBD1 covers 12 bases. This CDR3 contains 16 residues. V lost 4 bases and J lost 10; bases outside the gene matches: 13. The germline gives CDR1 MDHEN, CDR2 SYDVKM. CDR3 coding DNA: TGTGCCAGCAGTTCCGGGACAGGGGGCGCGGGGGCGACAGCTTTCTTT. Protein: CASSSGTGGAGATAFF.

This clonotype has ten or more counts. The chain joins TRBV4-2 to TRBJ2-2; D gene ambiguous. Trimming stripped 1 base from V and 7 bases from J, with 16 bases between. Germline CDR1 is LGHNA and CDR2 is YNFKEQ. The CDR3 loop spans 16 amino acids. The CDR3 DNA follows: TGTGCCAGCAGCCAAGGGTACCGGAGCCACGGCGGGGAGCTGTTTTTT. Its translation: CASSQGYRSHGGELFF.

The J gene is TRBJ2-1, the V gene TRBV20-1; 14 bases fit TRBD2. The CDR3 length is 14 residues. The germline V gene has CDR1 DFQATT and CDR2 SNEGSKA (reference sequence). V dropped 4 bases and J dropped 5; count of bases not matched to a gene: 1. The CDR3 DNA reads TGCAGTGCTAAGGGACTAGCGGGAGACAATGAGCAGTTCTTC. Translating gives CSAKGLAGDNEQFF.

This clonotype was picked up many times. V gene TRBV10-3 combines with J gene TRBJ1-2, with D perhaps TRBD1 (5 bases). Trimming left V 0 bases short and J 4 bases short, with 18 bases between. Germline CDR1 and CDR2: ENHRY and SYGVKD. The CDR3 loop spans 17 amino acids. The CDR3 is CAISESGQGGPTYGYTF. DNA for the CDR3: TGTGCCATCAGTGAGTCAGGGCAGGGTGGGCCTACCTATGGCTACACCTTC.

This clonotype was counted ten times or more. The chain uses TRBV28 and TRBJ2-3, with D possibly TRBD1 on 6 matching bases. The CDR3 totals 15 residues. V was clipped by 5 bases and J by 1 base, with 13 bases between them. Looked up from germline, CDR1 is MDHEN and CDR2 is SYDVKM. The CDR3 reads CASSPQGTGTDTQYF. As DNA, the CDR3 is TGTGCCAGCAGTCCGCAGGGGACGGGCACAGATACGCAGTATTTT.

In DNA form, the CDR3 reads TGTGCCACCGGGACAGGGCCTTTCAATGAGCAGTTCTTC. This sequence encodes CATGTGPFNEQFF. The V gene is TRBV2, the J gene TRBJ2-1, with 9 bases aligning to TRBD1. This CDR3 has 13 residues. The V gene's germline CDR1 is SNHLY and CDR2 FYNNEI. Unmatched junction bases numbered 7, after V lost 10 bases and J lost 6 bases.

The sample holds a few counts of this clonotype. The rearrangement links TRBV7-9 to TRBJ2-3; D is ambiguous. Per germline, CDR1 SEHNR and CDR2 FQNEAQ (reference sequence). Trimming stripped 8 bases from V and 2 bases from J, with 5 bases between. The CDR3 contains 11 residues. The CDR3 DNA reads as TGTGCCAGCTACTACACAGATACGCAGTATTTT. It encodes CASYYTDTQYF. The complete variable domain, with remaining parts taken from reference TRBV7-9 and TRBJ2-3, reads DTGVSQNPRHKITKRGQNVTFRCDPISEHNRLYWYRQTLGQGPEFLTYFQNEAQLEKSRLLSDRFSAERPKGSFSTLEIQRTEQGDSAMYLCASYYTDTQYFGPGTRLTVL.

The sample holds many counts of this clonotype. The rearrangement links TRBV10-3 to TRBJ1-1; possibly TRBD1 for D (5 bases). The CDR3 is made up of 15 amino acids. The V gene's germline CDR1 is ENHRY and CDR2 SYGVKD. Between the trimmed V and J ends, which lost 6 bases and 5 bases, there was a span of 19 bases. The CDR3 region has the DNA TGTGCCATCAGCCCCTCTGAGGGACGAGTTACTGAAGCTTTCTTT. Its protein is CAISPSEGRVTEAFF.